The 18 T cell receptor beta chains listed next were all sequenced from one sample in a study of T cells in Graves' hyperthyroidism and ophthalmopathy. What was amplified from RNA transcripts were TCR beta CDR3 regions. The TCR CDR3 was amplified in a first-round RT-PCR using the HTBI primer set. TCRdb processed the multiplex PCR reads anew with MiXCR; each CDR3 protein has one entry. The sample has about 290,000 distinct CDR3 sequences, about a sixth seen once. Source material: blood. These receptors all come from a woman aged 55-69 years with Graves' ophthalmopathy.

This clonotype has just one count. The chain uses TRBV5-4 and TRBJ1-4; 8 bases align to TRBD1. Unmatched junction bases numbered 7, after V lost 2 bases and J lost 7 bases. This CDR3 region has 15 residues. From germline, CDR1 is SGHNT and CDR2 YYREEE (reference sequence). CDR3 nucleotides: TGTGCCAGCAGCTTATCAGGGGGCGTGAGTGAAAAACTGTTTTTT. It is translated as CASSLSGGVSEKLFF.

This clonotype has just a few counts. The rearrangement joins TRBV6-1 to TRBJ1-4; a possible D gene is TRBD1 (5 bases). The V gene lost 6 bases and the J gene lost 3 bases, with 14 bases spanning the gap. Germline lookup yields CDR1 MNHNS and CDR2 SASEGT. This CDR3 contains 15 residues. CDR3 sequence (DNA): TGTGCCAGCAGGACACCAGGGTCAGCTAATGAAAAACTGTTTTTT. It yields the protein CASRTPGSANEKLFF.

This clonotype was found many times. The chain carries TRBV18 and TRBJ2-3; tentative D call: TRBD1 (6 bases). The germline gives CDR1 KGHSH, CDR2 LQKENI. The CDR3 totals 14 residues. V shed 3 bases and J shed 3 bases, with 10 bases lying between them. DNA of the CDR3: TGTGCCAGCTCACCGACAGGACGGACAGATACGCAGTATTTT. Amino acids: CASSPTGRTDTQYF.

This clonotype was counted many times. The chain links TRBV11-2 to TRBJ1-3; possible D gene TRBD1, 6 bases. The V and J ends lost 3 bases and 3 bases respectively, with 15 bases between them. CDR3 length: 16 residues. Germline-derived CDR1 and CDR2 are SGHAT and FQNNGV. This CDR3 reads CASSLVTGLDGNTIYF. CDR3 nucleotides: TGTGCCAGCAGCTTGGTTACAGGGTTGGATGGAAACACCATATATTTT.

This clonotype was counted ten times or more. The V call is TRBV20-1, the J call TRBJ2-7; D gene unclear. The CDR3 totals 13 residues. Germline V gene lookup returns CDR1 DFQATT and CDR2 SNEGSKA (reference sequence). V dropped 6 bases and J dropped 4 bases, with 16 bases sitting between them. The CDR3 nucleotides read TGCAGTGCACGGTTCATGGATCTTTACGAGCAGTACTTC. It is translated as CSARFMDLYEQYF.

This clonotype was seen only a few times. J is TRBJ2-5 and V is TRBV28, with a possible D match to TRBD2 (6 bases). From germline, CDR1 is MDHEN and CDR2 SYDVKM. CDR3 size: 14 residues. V was pared by 3 bases and J by 5 bases, with 13 bases between. The CDR3, as DNA: TGTGCCAGCAGTTTCCGACTAGTCGGGGAGACCCAGTACTTC. As protein: CASSFRLVGETQYF.

This clonotype was detected many times. The V gene is TRBV24-1, the J gene TRBJ2-5, with unresolved D. The CDR3 totals 14 residues. Trimming stripped 2 bases from V and 8 bases from J, with 14 bases between. CDR1 is KGHDR and CDR2 is SFDVKD in the germline V gene. CDR3 residues: CATSDSTRKGTQYF. In DNA form, the CDR3 reads TGTGCCACCAGTGATTCTACCCGGAAAGGAACCCAGTACTTC.

In its sample, this clonotype was seen many times. The rearrangement uses TRBV7-2 and TRBJ1-1, with D unresolved. CDR1 is SGHTA and CDR2 is FQGNSA in the germline V gene. V shed 1 base and J shed 9 bases, with 12 bases lying between them. There are 13 residues in the CDR3. In DNA, the CDR3 is TGTGCCAGCAGCTTAGGGGTTAAGGATCAAGCTTTCTTT. Amino acids: CASSLGVKDQAFF.

Details on this clonotype: A single base separates this from a much larger clone, so it may be a read error. The genes are TRBV5-1 and TRBJ2-5; D uncertain. Germline lookup yields CDR1 SGHRS and CDR2 YFSETQ. The CDR3 loop spans 13 amino acids. The V end lost 4 bases, the J end lost 1 base, and 8 bases lay between the germline ends. DNA of the CDR3: TGCGCCAGCAGCCCATTCCTCCAAGAGACCCAGTACTTC. Its protein product is CASSPFLQETQYF.

This clonotype showed up just a few times. The chain couples TRBV9 to TRBJ2-2; 11 positions agree with TRBD1. V shed 1 base, J shed 4 bases, and the junction held 9 bases outside the gene matches. This CDR3 is built from 18 residues. The germline gives CDR1 SGDLS, CDR2 YYNGEE. The CDR3 DNA is TGTGCCAGCAGCGTACGGTGGACAGGGGGCCGTGGCACCGGGGAGCTGTTTTTT. Translating it yields CASSVRWTGGRGTGELFF.

This clonotype has more than one count but fewer than ten. This sequence joins TRBV4-2 and TRBJ1-6, with 7 bases that match TRBD1. Germline trimming cut 4 bases from V and 8 bases from J; bases unmatched to any gene: 8. CDR1 LGHNA and CDR2 YNFKEQ come from the germline V gene. The CDR3 extends over 15 amino acids. CDR3 sequence: CASSPRGGYHSPLHF. CDR3 DNA sequence: TGTGCCAGCAGCCCAAGAGGGGGCTACCATTCACCCCTCCACTTT.

This clonotype has at least ten counts. The chain is built from TRBV6-1 and TRBJ1-4; D is unclear. Trimming took off 1 base at V and 10 bases at J, with 10 bases between the two ends. CDR3 size: 13 residues. CDR1 MNHNS and CDR2 SASEGT come from the germline V gene. The CDR3 DNA reads as TGTGCCAGCAGTGAAGTACCGTCGGGAAAACTGTTTTTT. This encodes CASSEVPSGKLFF.

In this sample, this clonotype turned up many times. The rearrangement links TRBV11-2 to TRBJ1-2; no reliable D call. V gave up 5 bases and J gave up 8 bases, with 12 bases separating them. The CDR3 is 12 amino acids. CDR1 and CDR2 from the germline V gene are SGHAT and FQNNGV. The chain's CDR3 is CASSPFDGGYTF. Here the CDR3 DNA reads TGTGCCAGCAGCCCATTTGACGGCGGCTACACCTTC.

This clonotype was seen at least ten times. The V gene is TRBV28, the J gene TRBJ1-2, with D perhaps matching TRBD1 (6 bases). The CDR3 has 11 amino acids. Trimming removed 6 bases at V and 9 bases at J, with 11 bases between. Germline CDR1 and CDR2: MDHEN and SYDVKM. The DNA for the CDR3 is TGTGCCAGCAGACACAGGGAAAGCTACACCTTC. As protein: CASRHRESYTF.

In this sample, this clonotype turned up many times. The chain employs TRBV20-1 and TRBJ2-1; 10 nucleotides agree with TRBD2. Germline trimming cut 8 bases from V and 9 bases from J; bases unmatched to any gene: 13. The CDR3 totals 14 residues. Looked up from germline, CDR1 is DFQATT and CDR2 is SNEGSKA (reference sequence). The CDR3 loop reads CSSASSGSQGEQFF. In DNA form, the CDR3 reads TGCAGTTCCGCGTCTAGCGGGAGTCAGGGTGAGCAGTTCTTC.

This chain uses TRBV7-2 with TRBJ1-5; tentatively, D is TRBD1 (5 bases). Germline CDR1 SGHTA, CDR2 FQGNSA. This CDR3 contains 15 residues. With 0 bases removed from V and 4 bases from J, the gap between germline ends came to 10 bases. CDR3: CASSLAIGVNQPQHF. The CDR3 DNA reads TGTGCCAGCAGCTTAGCGATAGGGGTTAATCAGCCCCAGCATTTT. Drawing the rest from reference TRBV7-2 and TRBJ1-5, the complete variable domain is GAGVSQSPSNKVTEKGKDVELRCDPISGHTALYWYRQSLGQGLEFLIYFQGNSAPDKSGLPSDRFSAERTGGSVSTLTIQRTQQEDSAVYLCASSLAIGVNQPQHFGDGTRLSIL.

In this sample, this clonotype turned up many times. The V call is TRBV20-1, the J call TRBJ2-7; TRBD1 might be the D (6 bases). This CDR3 is built from 16 residues. V was clipped by 4 bases and J by 0 bases, with 19 bases between them. Germline V gives CDR1 DFQATT, CDR2 SNEGSKA (reference sequence). CDR3 residues: CSANPLGAMSSYEQYF. The CDR3 nucleotides read TGCAGTGCTAACCCCTTGGGGGCCATGAGCTCCTACGAGCAGTACTTC.

V is TRBV19 and J is TRBJ2-2; no reliable D call. The CDR3 extends over 13 amino acids. Germline loops: CDR1 LNHDA, CDR2 SQIVND (reference sequence). V was clipped by 2 bases and J by 10 bases, with 11 bases between them. The CDR3 reads CASSIRMGEELFF. The CDR3 coding sequence is TGTGCCAGTAGTATAAGGATGGGCGAGGAGCTGTTTTTT.